The next 30 T cell receptor beta chains were all read from a single sample in a study of T cells in Graves' hyperthyroidism and ophthalmopathy. The source material, RNA transcripts, was used to amplify TCR beta CDR3 regions. Primed by the HTBI set, a first-round RT-PCR was run on the TCR CDR3. TCRdb passed the multiplex PCR reads through MiXCR, listing each CDR3 protein once. In the table there are about 410,000 distinct CDR3 sequences, roughly 14% of which are singletons. The sample comprised blood. These receptor sequences come from a man aged 18 to 30 with Graves' ophthalmopathy.

This clonotype occurred many times. The chain recombines TRBV9 with TRBJ2-3; TRBD1 matches 9 bases. Germline V gene data show CDR1 as SGDLS and CDR2 as YYNGEE. V was clipped by 3 bases and J by 3 bases; unmatched bases: 8. This CDR3 contains 16 residues. The CDR3 sequence is CASSGPGTGRTDTQYF. The CDR3 DNA reads as TGTGCCAGCAGCGGACCCGGGACAGGGAGGACAGATACGCAGTATTTT. Supplemented by reference TRBV9 and TRBJ2-3, the full variable domain reads DSGVTQTPKHLITATGQRVTLRCSPRSGDLSVYWYQQSLDQGLQFLIQYYNGEERAKGNILERFSAQQFPDLHSELNLSSLELGDSALYFCASSGPGTGRTDTQYFGPGTRLTVL.

This clonotype has just a few counts. This sequence joins TRBV7-9 and TRBJ2-1, with 12 bases fitting TRBD2. The CDR3 covers 15 residues. CDR1 is SEHNR, CDR2 FQNEAQ, per germline (reference sequence). Trimming cost V 5 bases and J 8 bases; bases outside gene matches: 7. CDR3 sequence reads: CASSGGLAGGYEQFF. The DNA for the CDR3 is TGTGCCAGCAGCGGGGGACTAGCGGGTGGGTATGAGCAGTTCTTC.

The sample holds many counts of this clonotype. V is TRBV3-1 and J is TRBJ1-1; D is perhaps TRBD1 (5 bases). There are 12 residues in the CDR3. Germline V gene lookup returns CDR1 LGHDT and CDR2 YNNKEL (reference sequence). Deletions cut 1 base from V and 13 bases from J, with 13 bases between. The CDR3 loop reads CASSQARGLGFF. CDR3 nucleotide sequence: TGTGCCAGCAGCCAAGCGAGGGGATTGGGTTTCTTT.

J is TRBJ1-5 and V is TRBV28; no definite D call. Trimming took off 3 bases at V and 0 bases at J, with 12 bases between the two ends. In germline, CDR1 is MDHEN, CDR2 SYDVKM. The CDR3 is 16 residues long. CDR3 bases: TGTGCCAGCAGTTTCCACCCCCGGGGTAGCAATCAGCCCCAGCATTTT. Translating gives CASSFHPRGSNQPQHF.

This clonotype was seen ten or more times. This chain links TRBV4-1 with TRBJ1-1, with unresolved D. Trimming cost V 1 base and J 0 bases, with 9 bases left between them. CDR3 length equals 15 residues. The germline CDR1 and CDR2 sequences are MGHRA and YSYEKL. In DNA, the CDR3 is TGCGCCAGCAGCCAAGTCTCTCGGGTGAACACTGAAGCTTTCTTT. Its protein product is CASSQVSRVNTEAFF.

This clonotype has only a few counts. This chain uses TRBV29-1 with TRBJ1-4, with D perhaps TRBD1 (5 bases). The length of the CDR3 is 12 residues. From germline, CDR1 is SQVTM and CDR2 ANQGSEA. V lost 4 bases and J lost 8, with 11 bases in between. CDR3 protein: CSVGGVEEKLFF. The CDR3 DNA is TGCAGCGTTGGGGGGGTTGAGGAAAAACTGTTTTTT.

This clonotype appeared many times. The chain joins TRBV11-2 to TRBJ2-3; D uncertain. V dropped 0 bases and J dropped 4 bases, with 5 bases sitting between them. The CDR3 length is 13 residues. Germline CDR1 reads SGHAT; CDR2 reads FQNNGV. The CDR3 loop reads CASSLDLADTQYF. The CDR3 DNA follows: TGTGCCAGCAGCTTAGATCTGGCAGATACGCAGTATTTT. Complete variable domain (other parts from reference TRBV11-2 and TRBJ2-3): EAGVAQSPRYKIIEKRQSVAFWCNPISGHATLYWYQQILGQGPKLLIQFQNNGVVDDSQLPKDRFSAERLKGVDSTLKIQPAKLEDSAVYLCASSLDLADTQYFGPGTRLTVL.

The chain combines TRBV7-9 with TRBJ1-1, with D perhaps TRBD1 (6 bases). This CDR3 spans 16 amino acids. CDR1 and CDR2 from the germline V gene are SEHNR and FQNEAQ (reference sequence). The ends were cut back, 1 base at V and 1 base at J, with 13 bases in the middle. The CDR3 spells CASSLGQGTENTEAFF. The CDR3 bases are TGTGCCAGCAGCTTAGGGCAGGGGACCGAGAACACTGAAGCTTTCTTT.

In its sample, this clonotype was seen many times. DNA of the CDR3: TGTGCCAGCAGCCGGGGACAGGGAAGTTTCTACGAGCAGTACTTC. Translated, it gives CASSRGQGSFYEQYF. The gene calls are TRBV3-1 and TRBJ2-7; 9 bases match TRBD1. The junction had 7 bases not matched to a gene; V was cut back by 4 bases and J by 3 bases. Germline V CDR1 and CDR2: LGHDT, YNNKEL (reference sequence). The CDR3 extends over 15 amino acids.

Concerning this clonotype: Given a much more abundant clone one base away, this may be a read error. The J gene is TRBJ1-2, the V gene TRBV29-1; D gene ambiguous. The CDR3 runs 12 residues. The V gene lost 3 bases and the J gene lost 8 bases, with 13 bases spanning the gap. The germline CDR1 and CDR2 sequences are SQVTM and ANQGSEA. CDR3 protein: CSVESGSRGYTF. DNA of the CDR3: TGCAGCGTTGAGAGCGGGTCTAGGGGCTACACCTTC. Together with reference TRBV29-1 and TRBJ1-2, the CDR3 gives the full variable domain: SAVISQKPSRDICQRGTSLTIQCQVDSQVTMMFWYRQQPGQSLTLIATANQGSEATYESGFVIDKFPISRPNLTFSTLTVSNMSPEDSSIYLCSVESGSRGYTFGSGTRLTVV.

This clonotype was seen at least ten times. This sequence may be a read error, since a much larger clone differs from it by one base. The rearrangement joins TRBV6-1 to TRBJ2-3; D remains ambiguous. Trimming shortened V by 6 bases and J by 2 bases, and 3 bases separated the two germline ends. This CDR3 is built from 11 residues. The germline gives CDR1 MNHNS, CDR2 SASEGT. The CDR3 region is CASSITDTQYF. The CDR3 DNA reads TGTGCCAGCAGCATCACAGATACGCAGTATTTT.

The V call is TRBV7-9, the J call TRBJ2-2; unclear D gene. This CDR3 comprises 16 residues. CDR1 is SEHNR and CDR2 is FQNEAQ in the germline V gene (reference sequence). The germline V and J ends were trimmed by 5 bases and 0 bases, with 13 bases remaining between them. The CDR3 DNA sequence: TGTGCCAGCAGCCGTTTTCGACCGTCGAACACCGGGGAGCTGTTTTTT. Amino acids: CASSRFRPSNTGELFF.

The J gene is TRBJ2-1, the V gene TRBV10-1; TRBD2 is a possible D gene (6 bases). Between the trimmed V and J ends, which lost 0 bases and 7 bases, there was a span of 10 bases. The V gene's germline CDR1 is WNHNN and CDR2 SYGVQD (reference sequence). The CDR3 spans 14 residues. The CDR3 sequence: CASSESRGRNEQFF. CDR3 nucleotide sequence: TGCGCCAGCAGTGAGTCCCGGGGGAGGAATGAGCAGTTCTTC.

This clonotype was detected many times. This chain links TRBV20-1 with TRBJ1-1; TRBD1 matches 8 bases. The germline CDR1 and CDR2 sequences are DFQATT and SNEGSKA (reference sequence). The trim removed 6 bases at V and 0 bases at J, leaving 3 bases unmatched. The length of the CDR3 is 13 residues. DNA for the CDR3: TGCAGTGCCCAGGGGGCCCTGAACACTGAAGCTTTCTTT. Its translation is CSAQGALNTEAFF.

This clonotype was detected many times. The CDR3 DNA reads TGCAGTGCTAGGAGGGGTGGGACCAACACTGAAGCTTTCTTT. Protein: CSARRGGTNTEAFF. The V and J genes are TRBV20-1 and TRBJ1-1; D is perhaps TRBD1 (5 bases). Trimming removed 3 bases from V and 2 bases from J, with 13 bases in between. There are 14 residues in the CDR3. Germline CDR1 and CDR2: DFQATT and SNEGSKA (reference sequence).

This chain connects TRBV27 to TRBJ1-4; TRBD1 agrees at 7 bases. There are 14 residues in the CDR3. The germline V gene encodes CDR1 MNHEY and CDR2 SMNVEV (reference sequence). V was pared by 6 bases and J by 8 bases, with 9 bases of the junction left unmatched. The CDR3 DNA is TGTGCCAGCAGCCTCAATAGGGGACAGGAAAAACTGTTTTTT. It translates to CASSLNRGQEKLFF.

This clonotype was counted many times. The rearrangement uses TRBV6-1 and TRBJ2-7, with TRBD2 matching over 10 bases. The germline V gene has CDR1 MNHNS and CDR2 SASEGT. V trimming: 1 base; J trimming: 2 bases; junction bases outside the gene matches: 8. The CDR3 is 17 residues long. The chain's CDR3 is CASSEVAGGLGPYEQYF. Here the CDR3 DNA reads TGTGCCAGCAGTGAAGTAGCGGGAGGTTTAGGGCCCTACGAGCAGTACTTC.

Concerning this clonotype: This may be a read error, as it is one base from a much larger clone. The J gene is TRBJ2-7, the V gene TRBV13, with 12 bases identical to TRBD2. The CDR3 totals 17 residues. Germline trimming cut 5 bases from V and 0 bases from J; bases unmatched to any gene: 8. Per the germline V gene, CDR1 is PRHDT and CDR2 is FYEKMQ (reference sequence). The CDR3 loop reads CASSPTATSGSSYEQYF. CDR3 coding DNA: TGTGCCAGCAGCCCGACCGCGACTAGCGGGAGCTCCTACGAGCAGTACTTC.

This clonotype was detected a few times. The V call is TRBV9, the J call TRBJ2-1; tentative D call: TRBD1 (6 bases). V lost 3 bases and J lost 3, with 19 bases in between. The CDR3 loop spans 17 amino acids. Germline CDR1 and CDR2: SGDLS and YYNGEE. CDR3 residues: CASSAVRDTPRYNEQFF. DNA for the CDR3: TGTGCCAGCAGCGCAGTTCGGGACACACCACGCTACAATGAGCAGTTCTTC.

The chain has TRBV30 and TRBJ1-1; perhaps TRBD1 as D (5 bases). CDR1 and CDR2 from the germline V gene are GTSNPN and SVGIG (reference sequence). The CDR3 is made up of 13 amino acids. The V end was cut by 4 bases, the J end by 1 base, with 10 bases between. The CDR3 protein is CAWTGTANTEAFF. The CDR3 DNA reads TGTGCCTGGACCGGGACGGCGAACACTGAAGCTTTCTTT.

This chain uses TRBV28 with TRBJ2-5, with D possibly matching TRBD2 (6 bases). Trimming stripped 10 bases from V and 5 bases from J, with 23 bases between. Germline values: CDR1 MDHEN, CDR2 SYDVKM. CDR3 length: 15 amino acids. CDR3 in amino acids: CATWRAGRRMETQYF. DNA of the CDR3: TGTGCCACTTGGAGGGCAGGTCGTCGTATGGAGACCCAGTACTTC.

About this clonotype itself: Sequence at one end of the junction differs from germline and may be a read error. V is TRBV5-1 and J is TRBJ2-7, with TRBD1 identical over 8 bases. CDR3 size: 17 residues. CDR1 is SGHRS, CDR2 YFSETQ, per germline. CDR3 in amino acids: CTSSYGTGTGSTYEQYF. CDR3 nucleotide sequence: TGCACCAGCAGCTATGGAACCGGGACAGGCTCAACCTACGAGCAGTACTTC. Filled out from reference TRBV5-1 and TRBJ2-7, the complete variable domain reads KAGVTQTPRYLIKTRGQQVTLSCSPISGHRSVSWYQQTPGQGLQFLFEYFSETQRNKGNFPGRFSGRQFSNSRSEMNVSTLELGDSALYLCTSSYGTGTGSTYEQYFGPGTRLTVT.

The V call is TRBV5-1, the J call TRBJ2-1, with 8 bases identical to TRBD2. This CDR3 is built from 17 residues. The J segment lost 4 bases and the V segment lost 2 bases, leaving 11 bases of the junction unmatched. The germline V gene encodes CDR1 SGHRS and CDR2 YFSETQ. CDR3 amino acids: CASSLRSSGSWYNEQFF. The CDR3 DNA sequence: TGCGCCAGCAGCTTACGAAGCAGCGGGAGTTGGTACAATGAGCAGTTCTTC. The variable domain in full, completed from reference TRBV5-1 and TRBJ2-1, reads KAGVTQTPRYLIKTRGQQVTLSCSPISGHRSVSWYQQTPGQGLQFLFEYFSETQRNKGNFPGRFSGRQFSNSRSEMNVSTLELGDSALYLCASSLRSSGSWYNEQFFGPGTRLTVL.

This clonotype has ten or more counts. The rearrangement joins TRBV2 to TRBJ1-5, with D perhaps matching TRBD1 (5 bases). Germline V gives CDR1 SNHLY, CDR2 FYNNEI. Trimming cost V 5 bases and J 0 bases, with 11 bases left between them. CDR3 length: 15 amino acids. CDR3 nucleotide sequence: TGTGCCAGCAGTTCATTGGACATTAGCAATCAGCCCCAGCATTTT. Protein: CASSSLDISNQPQHF.

Concerning this clonotype itself: Here the CDR3 omits its conserved ending phenylalanine or tryptophan, so a read error is the likely source. The rearrangement uses TRBV12-3 or TRBV12-4 and TRBJ2-1; 9 nucleotides agree with TRBD2. CDR3 length: 15 amino acids. With V trimmed by 1 base and J by 3 bases, 1 base remained unmatched. The CDR3 sequence is CASSLEREVYNEQFL. The CDR3 DNA is TGTGCCAGCAGTTTAGAGCGGGAGGTCTACAATGAGCAGTTCCTC.

The DNA of the CDR3 is TGTGCCAGCAGCTTGGGGGAGGGAGAAAAACTGTTTTTT. Translation: CASSLGEGEKLFF. The V gene is TRBV5-4, the J gene TRBJ1-4; no clear D gene. CDR1 and CDR2 (germline): SGHNT, YYREEE (reference sequence). Trimming took off 0 bases at V and 8 bases at J, with 8 bases between the two ends. The CDR3 runs to 13 residues. Complete variable domain (other parts from reference TRBV5-4 and TRBJ1-4): ETGVTQSPTHLIKTRGQQVTLRCSSQSGHNTVSWYQQALGQGPQFIFQYYREEENGRGNFPPRFSGLQFPNYSSELNVNALELDDSALYLCASSLGEGEKLFFGSGTQLSVL.

This clonotype came up many times. The rearrangement joins TRBV13 to TRBJ2-2; TRBD2 matches at 9 bases. V lost 0 bases, J lost 7 bases, and 9 bases stayed unmatched. The CDR3 has 17 residues. Per the germline V gene, CDR1 is PRHDT and CDR2 is FYEKMQ (reference sequence). The CDR3 protein is CASSLGVAGATNGELFF. DNA of the CDR3: TGTGCCAGCAGCTTAGGCGTAGCGGGAGCCACTAACGGGGAGCTGTTTTTT. The whole variable domain, filled in from reference TRBV13 and TRBJ2-2, reads AAGVIQSPRHLIKEKRETATLKCYPIPRHDTVYWYQQGPGQDPQFLISFYEKMQSDKGSIPDRFSAQQFSDYHSELNMSSLELGDSALYFCASSLGVAGATNGELFFGEGSRLTVL.

This clonotype has a count of ten or more. The chain is built from TRBV7-9 and TRBJ2-7; D unclear. With 6 bases removed from V and 3 bases from J, the gap between germline ends came to 12 bases. Germline V gene lookup returns CDR1 SEHNR and CDR2 FQNEAQ (reference sequence). The CDR3 has 13 residues. The CDR3, as DNA: TGTGCCAGCAGGGTGGCGAACAACTACGAGCAGTACTTC. Translating it yields CASRVANNYEQYF. Supplemented by reference TRBV7-9 and TRBJ2-7, the full variable domain reads DTGVSQNPRHKITKRGQNVTFRCDPISEHNRLYWYRQTLGQGPEFLTYFQNEAQLEKSRLLSDRFSAERPKGSFSTLEIQRTEQGDSAMYLCASRVANNYEQYFGPGTRLTVT.

The chain employs TRBV28 and TRBJ2-7, with 7 bases identical to TRBD2. The V gene end was trimmed by 7 bases and the J gene end by 3 bases; junction bases not matched to a gene: 12. The CDR3 has 15 residues. Germline CDR1 and CDR2: MDHEN and SYDVKM. The CDR3 spells CASNPSLAEVYEQYF. CDR3 coding DNA: TGTGCCAGCAATCCTTCTCTAGCGGAGGTCTACGAGCAGTACTTC.

In its sample, this clonotype was seen a few times. The chain is built from TRBV7-2 and TRBJ2-3; D is possibly TRBD1 or TRBD2 (6 bases each). Trimming shortened V by 1 base and J by 7 bases, and 18 bases separated the two germline ends. The CDR3 length is 16 residues. Germline-derived CDR1 and CDR2 are SGHTA and FQGNSA. CDR3 protein: CASSLVGGQTQNTQYF. As DNA, the CDR3 is TGTGCCAGCAGCTTAGTGGGGGGCCAAACCCAGAATACGCAGTATTTT.